The TCR beta chain under discussion was sequenced for a study of T cell responses to AZD1222 COVID-19 vaccine. Study-level results: Repertoires in all cases were sampled only once the peak T cell response had passed. It should be noted that donors were predominantly white British and more often female, and clonal diversity was possibly underestimated. Targeting of unmutated variant regions was reportedly seen in nearly half of spike-specific TCRs.

Remarks on this clone: Its specificity is not known.

Doses given second, at about 4 or about 12 weeks, were pooled. Sequenced by immunoSEQ multiplex PCR; TCRdb stores in-frame clones only, minus some. The sample gives under 150,000 clones, around 87% of which show up once; approximately 2.6% is in the top ten. Specimen: peripheral blood, collected 28 days after the second AZD1222 dose. The receptor was isolated from an adult who received the AZD1222 COVID-19 vaccine.

The CDR3 loop is CASSPLGGFYGYTF. The CDR3 region has the DNA TGTGCCAGCAGCCCCTTAGGGGGATTCTATGGCTACACCTTC. The J gene is TRBJ1-2, the V gene TRBV7-9; D possibly corresponds to TRBD1 (6 bases). The germline gives CDR1 SEHNR, CDR2 FQNEAQ (reference sequence). The CDR3 runs to 14 residues. Trimming took off 5 bases at V and 4 bases at J, with 14 bases between the two ends.